The next 13 T cell receptor beta chains were all read from a single sample in a study of lymphopenia after photon versus proton radiotherapy. Profiled with immunoSEQ multiplex PCR; TCRdb holds only in-frame clones, not every one. Of 53,000 or so clones listed, around 83% are singletons. This specimen was peripheral blood, taken from a patient treated with photon-based radiotherapy. The receptor set was obtained from a man aged 50-60 years with gastric cancer.

This clone was recorded once. The V call is TRBV5-1, the J call TRBJ2-7, with D uncertain. The germline V and J ends were trimmed by 6 bases and 1 base, with 11 bases remaining between them. CDR1 is SGHRS and CDR2 is YFSETQ in the germline V gene. The CDR3 loop spans 13 amino acids. Written as DNA, the CDR3 is TGCGCCAGCAACACGGGTGGATCCTACGAGCAGTACTTC. Translating it yields CASNTGGSYEQYF.

This sequence joins TRBV27 and TRBJ2-5, with TRBD2 identical over 11 bases. Germline V gene sequence: CDR1 MNHEY, CDR2 SMNVEV (reference sequence). The CDR3 has 20 residues. The V and J ends lost 5 bases and 4 bases, in that order; junction bases with no gene match: 21. DNA for the CDR3: TGTGCCAGCAGTCGAAACCCCTCGGGTAGCGGGAGGGCCGATCGAGAGACCCAGTACTTC. Translation gives CASSRNPSGSGRADRETQYF.

This chain joins TRBV21-1 and TRBJ2-5; the DNA was not compared with TRBD2, the D call given in the table. TRBV21-1 is an annotated pseudogene. CDR3 size: 15 residues. The CDR3 region has the DNA TGTGCCACCCACAAAGGGGGGGGAACTGGAGAGACCCAGTACTTC. This encodes CATHKGGGTGETQYF.

This chain uses TRBV19 with TRBJ2-3; the match to TRBD2 covers 10 bases. Germline lookup yields CDR1 LNHDA and CDR2 SQIVND (reference sequence). Trimming took 5 bases from V and 2 from J; bases not matched to a gene: 7. This CDR3 is 16 amino acids long. Here the CDR3 reads CASSGSGRVTTDTQYF. DNA for the CDR3: TGTGCCAGTAGTGGGAGCGGGAGGGTAACCACAGATACGCAGTATTTT.

This clone was recorded a few times. The chain combines TRBV2 with TRBJ1-1, with unresolved D. The CDR3 totals 15 residues. Trimming took 4 bases from V and 5 from J, leaving 17 bases between them. CDR1 SNHLY and CDR2 FYNNEI come from the germline V gene. The DNA for the CDR3 is TGTGCCAGCAGTGGGGGAGGCACCCTTCGGACTGAAGCTTTCTTT. Translation: CASSGGGTLRTEAFF.

The chain has TRBV25-1 and TRBJ2-7; no definite D call. This CDR3 has 12 residues. V was pared by 3 bases and J by 5 bases, with 8 bases between. Germline V lookup: CDR1 MGHDK, CDR2 SYGVNS. CDR3 nucleotide sequence: TGTGCCAGCAGTGAGGTCCGGGACGAGCAGTACTTC. Translation gives CASSEVRDEQYF.

This clone was picked up many times. The chain carries TRBV6-1 and TRBJ1-2; 7 nucleotides line up with TRBD1. This CDR3 is 15 amino acids long. The trim removed 4 bases at V and 3 bases at J, leaving 8 bases unmatched. From germline, CDR1 is MNHNS and CDR2 SASEGT. The CDR3 DNA reads TGTGCCAGCAGTGGGGACAGTTTCAAGGACTATGGCTACACCTTC. It is translated as CASSGDSFKDYGYTF.

This rearrangement joins TRBV28 to TRBJ1-3; weak D call: TRBD1 (5 bases). Trimming left V 5 bases short and J 0 bases short, with 11 bases between. CDR1 is MDHEN and CDR2 is SYDVKM in the germline V gene. CDR3 size: 15 residues. CDR3: CASSPTGASGNTIYF. DNA for the CDR3: TGTGCCAGCAGTCCGACCGGGGCCTCTGGAAACACCATATATTTT.

The chain combines TRBV27 with TRBJ2-7, with TRBD2 matching over 13 bases. The CDR3 covers 15 residues. J gave up 3 bases and V 4 bases, and 3 bases lay outside the gene matches. Looked up from germline, CDR1 is MNHEY and CDR2 is SMNVEV (reference sequence). CDR3 sequence reads: CASSWTSGRLYEQYF. The CDR3 nucleotides read TGTGCCAGCAGTTGGACTAGCGGGAGACTCTACGAGCAGTACTTC.

J is TRBJ1-2 and V is TRBV10-3, with TRBD1 matching over 8 bases. The CDR3 is made up of 13 amino acids. Germline CDR1 and CDR2: ENHRY and SYGVKD. The J segment lost 3 bases and the V segment lost 3 bases, leaving 0 bases of the junction unmatched. In nucleotides, the CDR3 is TGTGCCATCAGTGAACAGGGGGACTATGGCTACACCTTC. Amino acids: CAISEQGDYGYTF.

This chain joins TRBV7-9 and TRBJ2-6; D not resolved. V lost 3 bases to trimming and J lost 0 bases, with 6 bases between them. The germline V gene encodes CDR1 SEHNR and CDR2 FQNEAQ (reference sequence). This CDR3 is 15 amino acids long. As DNA, the CDR3 is TGTGCCAGCAGCTTGGTCGGCTCTGGGGCCAACGTCCTGACTTTC. It specifies CASSLVGSGANVLTF.

The rearrangement links TRBV14 to TRBJ2-7; TRBD1 aligns across 7 bases. The CDR3 has 14 residues. J gave up 0 bases and V 6 bases, and 5 bases lay outside the gene matches. Germline CDR1 SGHDN, CDR2 FVKESK. The CDR3 protein is CASRSGTDSYEQYF. Here the CDR3 DNA reads TGTGCCAGCAGGTCCGGGACAGACTCCTACGAGCAGTACTTC.

The chain couples TRBV7-8 to TRBJ1-5, with unresolved D. The CDR3 totals 14 residues. Trimming removed 5 bases from V and 5 bases from J, with 13 bases in between. Germline-derived CDR1 and CDR2 are SGHVS and FQNEAQ. The CDR3 bases are TGTGCCAGCAGCCCCGGAGGGCGGGATCAGCCCCAGCATTTT. Residues: CASSPGGRDQPQHF. The full variable domain, its missing parts supplied by reference TRBV7-8 and TRBJ1-5, is GAGVSQSPRYKVAKRGQDVALRCDPISGHVSLFWYQQALGQGPEFLTYFQNEAQLDKSGLPSDRFFAERPEGSVSTLKIQRTQQEDSAVYLCASSPGGRDQPQHFGDGTRLSIL.